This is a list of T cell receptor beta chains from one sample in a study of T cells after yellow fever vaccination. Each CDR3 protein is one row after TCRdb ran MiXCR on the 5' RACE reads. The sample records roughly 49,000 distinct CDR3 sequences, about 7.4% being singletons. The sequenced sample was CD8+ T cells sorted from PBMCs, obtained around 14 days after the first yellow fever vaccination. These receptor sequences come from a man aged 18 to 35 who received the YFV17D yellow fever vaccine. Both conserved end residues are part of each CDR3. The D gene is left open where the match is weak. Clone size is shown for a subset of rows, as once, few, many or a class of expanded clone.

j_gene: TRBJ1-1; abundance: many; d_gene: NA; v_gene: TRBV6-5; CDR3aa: CASSYSGRENTEAFF; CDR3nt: TGTGCCAGCAGTTACTCGGGTCGGGAGAACACTGAAGCTTTCTTT
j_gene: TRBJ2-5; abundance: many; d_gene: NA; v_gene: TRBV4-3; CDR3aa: CASSQDGGLGETQYF; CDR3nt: TGCGCCAGCAGCCAAGACGGCGGCCTAGGAGAGACCCAGTACTTC
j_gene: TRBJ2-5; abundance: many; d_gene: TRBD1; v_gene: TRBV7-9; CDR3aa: CASSLARPGGMEETQYF; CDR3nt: TGTGCCAGCAGCTTAGCGAGGCCAGGGGGCATGGAAGAGACCCAGTACTTC
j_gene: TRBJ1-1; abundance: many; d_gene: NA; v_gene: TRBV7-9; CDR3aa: CASSSGYTEAFF; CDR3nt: TGTGCCAGCAGCTCGGGGTACACTGAAGCTTTCTTT
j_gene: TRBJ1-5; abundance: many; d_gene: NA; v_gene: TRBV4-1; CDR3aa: CASSSSPNQPQHF; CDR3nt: TGCGCCAGCAGCTCGTCACCGAATCAGCCCCAGCATTTT
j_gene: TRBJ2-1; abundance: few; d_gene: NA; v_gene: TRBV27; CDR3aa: CASSLSGMNEQFF; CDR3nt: TGTGCCAGCAGTTTATCGGGTATGAATGAGCAGTTCTTC
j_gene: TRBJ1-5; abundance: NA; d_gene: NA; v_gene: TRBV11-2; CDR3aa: CASSPASYSNQPQHF; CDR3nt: TGTGCCAGCAGCCCAGCGTCCTATAGCAATCAGCCCCAGCATTTT
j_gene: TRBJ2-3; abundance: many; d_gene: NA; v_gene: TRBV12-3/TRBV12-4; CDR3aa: CASSQSRSTQYF; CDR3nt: TGTGCCAGCAGCCAGTCCCGGAGTACGCAGTATTTT
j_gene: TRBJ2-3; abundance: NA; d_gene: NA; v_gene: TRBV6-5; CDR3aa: CASSYSGGGRTDTQYF; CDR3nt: TGTGCCAGCAGTTACTCGGGCGGGGGCCGTACAGATACGCAGTATTTT
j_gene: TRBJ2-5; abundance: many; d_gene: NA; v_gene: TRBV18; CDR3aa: CASSPDFPETQYF; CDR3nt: TGTGCCAGCTCACCCGACTTCCCAGAGACCCAGTACTTC
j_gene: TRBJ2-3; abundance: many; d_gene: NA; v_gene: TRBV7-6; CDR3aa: CASSLMNRGGTDTQYF; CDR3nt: TGTGCCAGCAGCTTAATGAACCGAGGGGGGACAGATACGCAGTATTTT